Below, 5 T cell receptor beta chains from the same sample are listed, as sequenced in a study of T cell repertoires in cytomegalovirus infection. TCRdb used MiXCR to reprocess the reads, holding one entry per CDR3 protein. This repertoire shows more than 45,000 distinct CDR3 sequences, around 18% found once; its top ten account for 64%. These receptors' antigens are unknown. This specimen consisted of CD8+ T cells from cultured PBMCs, obtained from culture after CMV antigen stimulation. The receptors here all came from a human donor in good health (CMV status not recorded). Some clones in this sample may be carry-over from other donors' samples.

The gene calls are TRBV6-5 and TRBJ2-3; tentatively, D is TRBD2 (5 bases). The CDR3 is 15 amino acids. CDR1 and CDR2 from the germline V gene are MNHEY and SVGAGI. V was shortened by 6 bases and J by 2 bases, with 15 bases between the two germline ends. This CDR3 is CASSAASGNTDTQYF. CDR3 nucleotides: TGTGCCAGCAGCGCCGCGAGCGGAAACACAGATACGCAGTATTTT.

This clonotype was seen a handful of times. The gene calls are TRBV19 and TRBJ2-1; possibly TRBD1 for D (6 bases). Trimming shortened V by 3 bases and J by 1 base, and 10 bases separated the two germline ends. CDR3 length: 15 amino acids. CDR1 is LNHDA, CDR2 SQIVND, per germline (reference sequence). CDR3 in amino acids: CASSIQQGSYNEQFF. CDR3 DNA sequence: TGTGCCAGTAGTATCCAACAGGGATCCTACAATGAGCAGTTCTTC.

A few counts support this clonotype. The J gene is TRBJ2-3, the V gene TRBV29-1; D is tentatively TRBD1 or TRBD2 (6 bases each). Germline CDR1 is SQVTM and CDR2 is ANQGSEA. The CDR3 is 14 residues long. V shed 1 base and J shed 4 bases, with 12 bases lying between them. The DNA of the CDR3 is TGCAGCGTTGAAGGGGTTAGGGGGGCAGATACGCAGTATTTT. It is translated as CSVEGVRGADTQYF.

The chain couples TRBV12-3 or TRBV12-4 to TRBJ1-2; tentative D call: TRBD1 (5 bases). The CDR3 runs to 11 residues. V lost 4 bases and J lost 8, with 8 bases in between. The CDR3 DNA sequence: TGTGCCAGCAGTTCCGGGGGGGGCTACACCTTC. Translated, it gives CASSSGGGYTF.

This clonotype is deemed medium-sized (0.01 to 0.1%). J is TRBJ2-7 and V is TRBV7-8; D may be TRBD2 (5 bases). CDR1 is SGHVS, CDR2 FQNEAQ, per germline. The CDR3 is made up of 13 amino acids. V dropped 4 bases and J dropped 7 bases, with 14 bases sitting between them. The CDR3 reads CASSSTQTGEQYF. The CDR3 DNA follows: TGTGCCAGCAGCTCAACACAAACGGGGGAGCAGTACTTC.